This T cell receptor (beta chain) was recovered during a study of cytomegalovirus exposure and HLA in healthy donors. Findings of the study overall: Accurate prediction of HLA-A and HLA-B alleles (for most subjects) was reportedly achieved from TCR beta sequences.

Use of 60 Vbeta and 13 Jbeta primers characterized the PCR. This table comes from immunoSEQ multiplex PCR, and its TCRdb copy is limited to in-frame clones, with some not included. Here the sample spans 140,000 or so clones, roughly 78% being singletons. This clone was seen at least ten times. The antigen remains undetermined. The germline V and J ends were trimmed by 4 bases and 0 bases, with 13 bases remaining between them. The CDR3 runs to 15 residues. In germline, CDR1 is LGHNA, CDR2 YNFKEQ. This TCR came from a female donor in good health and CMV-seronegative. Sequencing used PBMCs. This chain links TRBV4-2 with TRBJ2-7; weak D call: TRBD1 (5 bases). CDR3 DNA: TGTGCCAGCAGCCCCTACAGGACACCCTCCTACGAGCAGTACTTC. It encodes CASSPYRTPSYEQYF.